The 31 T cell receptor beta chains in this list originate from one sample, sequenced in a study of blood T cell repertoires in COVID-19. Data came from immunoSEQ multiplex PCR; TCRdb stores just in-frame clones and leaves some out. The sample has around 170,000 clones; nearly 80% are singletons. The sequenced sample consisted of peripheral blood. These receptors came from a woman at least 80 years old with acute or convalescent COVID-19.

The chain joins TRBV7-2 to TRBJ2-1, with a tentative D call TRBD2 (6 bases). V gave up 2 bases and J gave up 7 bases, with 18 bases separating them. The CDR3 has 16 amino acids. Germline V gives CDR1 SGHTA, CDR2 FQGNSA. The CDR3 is CASSLYGGGPRNEQFF. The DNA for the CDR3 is TGTGCCAGCAGCTTATACGGGGGAGGCCCCCGAAATGAGCAGTTCTTC.

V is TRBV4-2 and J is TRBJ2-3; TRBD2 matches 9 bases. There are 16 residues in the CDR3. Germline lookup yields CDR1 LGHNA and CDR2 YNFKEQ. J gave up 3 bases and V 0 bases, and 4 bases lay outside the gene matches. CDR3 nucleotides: TGTGCCAGCAGCCAAGAAGCGGGAGGATGGACAGATACGCAGTATTTT. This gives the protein CASSQEAGGWTDTQYF.

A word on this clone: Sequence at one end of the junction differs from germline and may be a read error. The CDR3 DNA follows: TGCGCCAGCCACGGTGGCGGGACAGGGGGCCGTCTTGTCTTC. As protein: CASHGGGTGGRLVF. The chain employs TRBV10-1 and TRBJ2-1, with 12 bases aligning to TRBD1. The CDR3 consists of 14 residues. CDR1 is WNHNN, CDR2 SYGVQD, per germline (reference sequence).

In DNA form, the CDR3 reads TGTGCCAGCAGTTTTTCCGGGAATCAGCCCCAGCATTTT. It codes for CASSFSGNQPQHF. The rearrangement links TRBV12-3 or TRBV12-4 to TRBJ1-5; no clear D. The CDR3 totals 13 residues. Trimming shortened V by 3 bases and J by 4 bases, and 7 bases separated the two germline ends.

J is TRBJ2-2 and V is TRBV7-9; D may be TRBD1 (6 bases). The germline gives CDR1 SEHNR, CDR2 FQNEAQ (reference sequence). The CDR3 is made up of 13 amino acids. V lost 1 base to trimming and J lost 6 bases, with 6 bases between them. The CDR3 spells CASSLGQAGELFF. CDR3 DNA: TGTGCCAGCAGCTTAGGACAGGCCGGGGAGCTGTTTTTT.

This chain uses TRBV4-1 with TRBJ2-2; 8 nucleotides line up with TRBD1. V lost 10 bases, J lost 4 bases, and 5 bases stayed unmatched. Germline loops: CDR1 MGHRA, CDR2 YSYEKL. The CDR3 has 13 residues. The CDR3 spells CATRTGSTGELFF. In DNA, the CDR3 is TGCGCCACCCGGACAGGGAGCACCGGGGAGCTGTTTTTT.

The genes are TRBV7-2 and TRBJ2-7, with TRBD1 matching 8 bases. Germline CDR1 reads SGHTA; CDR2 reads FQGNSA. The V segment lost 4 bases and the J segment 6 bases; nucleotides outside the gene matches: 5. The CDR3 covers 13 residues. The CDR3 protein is CASSSNDRGEQYF. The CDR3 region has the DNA TGTGCCAGCAGCTCGAACGACAGGGGCGAGCAGTACTTC.

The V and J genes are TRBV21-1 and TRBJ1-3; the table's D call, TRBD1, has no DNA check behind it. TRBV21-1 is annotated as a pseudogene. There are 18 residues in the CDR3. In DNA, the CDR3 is TGTGCCAGCAGACCTGGGACAGAGACGCCGTTCTCTGGAAACACCATATATTTT. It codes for CASRPGTETPFSGNTIYF.

The CDR3 sequence: CASGEGYGYTF. For the CDR3, the DNA is TGTGCCAGCGGGGAGGGCTATGGCTACACCTTC. The gene calls are TRBV2 and TRBJ1-2; D uncertain. The CDR3 is 11 residues long. V lost 8 bases and J lost 4, with 8 bases in between. Germline-derived CDR1 and CDR2 are SNHLY and FYNNEI.

The CDR3 reads CASSLWGQSFTDTQYF. The CDR3 coding sequence is TGTGCCAGCAGTTTATGGGGGCAGTCATTCACAGATACGCAGTATTTT. The chain carries TRBV27 and TRBJ2-3; weak D call: TRBD1 (6 bases). Germline lookup yields CDR1 MNHEY and CDR2 SMNVEV (reference sequence). The CDR3 has 16 residues. V lost 1 base, J lost 2 bases, and 13 bases lay in between.

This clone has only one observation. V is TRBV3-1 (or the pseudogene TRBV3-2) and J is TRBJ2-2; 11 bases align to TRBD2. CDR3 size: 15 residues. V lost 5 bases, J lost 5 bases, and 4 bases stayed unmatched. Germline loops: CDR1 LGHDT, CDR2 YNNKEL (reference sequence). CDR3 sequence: CASSFSGRGTGELFF. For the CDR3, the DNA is TGTGCCAGCAGCTTTAGCGGGAGGGGGACCGGGGAGCTGTTTTTT.

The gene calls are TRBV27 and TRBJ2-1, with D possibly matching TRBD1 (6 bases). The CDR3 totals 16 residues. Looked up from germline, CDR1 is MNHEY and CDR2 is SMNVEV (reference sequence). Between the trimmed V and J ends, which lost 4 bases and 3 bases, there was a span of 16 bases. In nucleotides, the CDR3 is TGTGCCAGCAGTTCCGCACAGGGTATCGGCTACAATGAGCAGTTCTTC. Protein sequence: CASSSAQGIGYNEQFF.

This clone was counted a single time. In DNA form, the CDR3 reads TGCGCCAGCAGTGAGCCCGGGGATAATGAAAAACTGTTTTTT. This gives the protein CASSEPGDNEKLFF. This sequence joins TRBV10-2 and TRBJ1-4; D unresolved. CDR1 and CDR2 from the germline V gene are WSHSY and SAAADI. The V end lost 2 bases, the J end lost 4 bases, and 8 bases lay between the germline ends. This CDR3 is 14 amino acids long.

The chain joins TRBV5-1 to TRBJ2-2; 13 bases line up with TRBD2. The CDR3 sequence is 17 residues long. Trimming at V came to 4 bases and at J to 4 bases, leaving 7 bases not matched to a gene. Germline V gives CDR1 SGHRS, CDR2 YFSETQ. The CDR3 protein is CASSLRTSGSGTGELFF. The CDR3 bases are TGCGCCAGCAGCCTCCGGACTAGCGGGAGCGGCACCGGGGAGCTGTTTTTT.

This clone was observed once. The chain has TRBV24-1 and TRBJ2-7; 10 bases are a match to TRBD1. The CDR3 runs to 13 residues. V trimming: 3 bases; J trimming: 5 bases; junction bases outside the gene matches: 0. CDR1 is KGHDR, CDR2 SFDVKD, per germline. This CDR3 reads CATSDGTGDEQYF. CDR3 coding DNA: TGTGCCACCAGTGATGGGACAGGGGACGAGCAGTACTTC.

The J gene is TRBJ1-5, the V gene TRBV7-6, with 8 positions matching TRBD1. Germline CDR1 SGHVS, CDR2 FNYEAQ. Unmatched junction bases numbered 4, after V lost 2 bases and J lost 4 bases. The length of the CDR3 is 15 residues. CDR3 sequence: CASSLRTGTNQPQHF. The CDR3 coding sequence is TGTGCCAGCAGCTTAAGGACAGGGACTAATCAGCCCCAGCATTTT.

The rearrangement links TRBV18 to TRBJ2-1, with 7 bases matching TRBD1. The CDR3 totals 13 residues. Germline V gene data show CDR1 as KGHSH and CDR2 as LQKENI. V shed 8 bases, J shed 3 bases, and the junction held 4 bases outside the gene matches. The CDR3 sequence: CASVQGIYNEQFF. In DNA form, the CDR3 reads TGTGCCAGCGTACAGGGGATCTACAATGAGCAGTTCTTC. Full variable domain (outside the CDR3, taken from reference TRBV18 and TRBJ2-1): NAGVMQNPRHLVRRRGQEARLRCSPMKGHSHVYWYRQLPEEGLKFMVYLQKENIIDESGMPKERFSAEFPKEGPSILRIQQVVRGDSAAYFCASVQGIYNEQFFGPGTRLTVL.

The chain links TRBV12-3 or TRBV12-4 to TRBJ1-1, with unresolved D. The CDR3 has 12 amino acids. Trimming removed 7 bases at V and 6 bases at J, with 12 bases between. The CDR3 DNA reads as TGTGCCAGCACCCGAGGGTGGGCTGAAGCTTTCTTT. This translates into CASTRGWAEAFF.

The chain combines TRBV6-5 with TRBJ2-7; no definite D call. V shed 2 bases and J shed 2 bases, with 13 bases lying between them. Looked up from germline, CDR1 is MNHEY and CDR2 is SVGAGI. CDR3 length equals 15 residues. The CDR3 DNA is TGTGCCAGCAGTTACGATCGTGGCATAACCTACGAGCAGTACTTC. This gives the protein CASSYDRGITYEQYF.

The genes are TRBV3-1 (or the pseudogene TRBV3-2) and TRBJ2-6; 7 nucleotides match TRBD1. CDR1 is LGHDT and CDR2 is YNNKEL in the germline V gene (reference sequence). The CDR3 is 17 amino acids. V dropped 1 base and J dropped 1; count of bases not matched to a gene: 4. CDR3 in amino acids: CASSQAATGSGANVLTF. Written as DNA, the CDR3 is TGTGCCAGCAGCCAAGCTGCGACAGGGTCTGGGGCCAACGTCCTGACTTTC.

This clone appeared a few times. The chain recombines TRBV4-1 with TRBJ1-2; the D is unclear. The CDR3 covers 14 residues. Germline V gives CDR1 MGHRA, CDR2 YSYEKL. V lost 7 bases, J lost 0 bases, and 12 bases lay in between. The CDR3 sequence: CASIGGPPNYGYTF. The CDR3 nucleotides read TGCGCCAGCATCGGAGGGCCTCCTAACTATGGCTACACCTTC.

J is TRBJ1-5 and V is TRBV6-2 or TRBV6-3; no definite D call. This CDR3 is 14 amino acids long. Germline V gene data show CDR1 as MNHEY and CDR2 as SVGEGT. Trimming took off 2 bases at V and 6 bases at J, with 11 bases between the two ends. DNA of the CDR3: TGTGCCAGCAGTTACGGGCAGGCCGGTCAGCCCCAGCATTTT. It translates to CASSYGQAGQPQHF.

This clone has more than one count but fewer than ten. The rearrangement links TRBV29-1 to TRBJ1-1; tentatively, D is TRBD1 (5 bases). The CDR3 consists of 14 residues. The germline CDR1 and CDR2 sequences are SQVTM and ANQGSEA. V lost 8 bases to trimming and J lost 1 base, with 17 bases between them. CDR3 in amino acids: CSCGEGYRNTEAFF. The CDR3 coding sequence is TGCAGCTGTGGGGAGGGGTATCGGAACACTGAAGCTTTCTTT.

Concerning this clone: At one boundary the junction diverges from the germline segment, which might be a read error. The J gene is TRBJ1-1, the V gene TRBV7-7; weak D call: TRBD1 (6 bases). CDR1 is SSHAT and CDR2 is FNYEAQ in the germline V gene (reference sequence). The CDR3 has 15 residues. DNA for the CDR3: TGTGCTAGCAGCCCCCCAGGGGCCTTGAACACTGAAGCTTTCTTT. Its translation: CASSPPGALNTEAFF. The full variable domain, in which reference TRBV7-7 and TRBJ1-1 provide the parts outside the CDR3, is GAGVSQSPRYKVTKRGQDVTLRCDPISSHATLYWYQQALGQGPEFLTYFNYEAQPDKSGLPSDRFSAERPEGSISTLTIQRTEQRDSAMYRCASSPPGALNTEAFFGQGTRLTVV.

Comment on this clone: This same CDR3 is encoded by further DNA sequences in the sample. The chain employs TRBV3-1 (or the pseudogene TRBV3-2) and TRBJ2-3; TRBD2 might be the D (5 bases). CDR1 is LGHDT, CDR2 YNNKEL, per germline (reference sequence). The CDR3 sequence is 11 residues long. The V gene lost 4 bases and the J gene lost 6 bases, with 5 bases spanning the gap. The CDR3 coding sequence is TGTGCCAGCAGCCGCGGGGATACGCAGTATTTT. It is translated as CASSRGDTQYF.

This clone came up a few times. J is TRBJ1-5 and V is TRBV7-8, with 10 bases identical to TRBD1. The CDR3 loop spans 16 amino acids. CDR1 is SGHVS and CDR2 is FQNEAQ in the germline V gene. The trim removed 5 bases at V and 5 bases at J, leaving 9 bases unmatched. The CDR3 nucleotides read TGTGCCAGCAGCCATTTTACCGGGACAGGGGATCAGCCCCAGCATTTT. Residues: CASSHFTGTGDQPQHF.

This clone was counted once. As DNA, the CDR3 is TGTGCCAGCACCCCGGCGGGACCCCGAACCTCTGAAGCTTTCTTT. Translating gives CASTPAGPRTSEAFF. V usage is TRBV7-9 and J usage is TRBJ1-1; D perhaps matches TRBD1 (5 bases). The V and J ends lost 7 bases and 6 bases respectively, with 21 bases between them. Per germline, CDR1 SEHNR and CDR2 FQNEAQ (reference sequence). This CDR3 is 15 amino acids long.

CDR3 sequence: CASSQTGMVNSPLHF. CDR3 coding DNA: TGTGCCAGCAGCCAGACAGGGATGGTTAATTCACCCCTCCACTTT. The chain recombines TRBV28 with TRBJ1-6; 7 bases fit TRBD1. The CDR3 is made up of 15 amino acids. V lost 6 bases to trimming and J lost 6 bases; unmatched junction nucleotides: 8. Germline values: CDR1 MDHEN, CDR2 SYDVKM.

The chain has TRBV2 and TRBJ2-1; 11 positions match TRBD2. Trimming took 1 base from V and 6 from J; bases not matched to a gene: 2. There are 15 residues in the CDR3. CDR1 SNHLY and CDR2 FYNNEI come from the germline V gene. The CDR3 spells CASSEVLAGGNEQFF. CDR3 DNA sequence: TGTGCCAGCAGTGAAGTTCTAGCGGGAGGCAATGAGCAGTTCTTC.

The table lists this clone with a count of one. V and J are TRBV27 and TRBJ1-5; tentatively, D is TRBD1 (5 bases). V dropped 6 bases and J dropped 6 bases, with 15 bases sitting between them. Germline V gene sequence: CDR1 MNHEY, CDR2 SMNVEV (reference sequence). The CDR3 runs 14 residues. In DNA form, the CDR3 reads TGTGCCAGCAGCCCACGGGACTCCGGTCAGCCCCAGCATTTT. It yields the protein CASSPRDSGQPQHF.

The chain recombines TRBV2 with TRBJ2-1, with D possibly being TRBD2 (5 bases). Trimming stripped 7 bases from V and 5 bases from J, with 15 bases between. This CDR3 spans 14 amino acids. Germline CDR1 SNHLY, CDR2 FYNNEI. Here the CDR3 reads CASKSSTTHNEQFF. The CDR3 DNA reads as TGTGCCAGCAAGTCGTCGACTACCCACAATGAGCAGTTCTTC. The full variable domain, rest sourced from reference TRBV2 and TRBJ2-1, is EPEVTQTPSHQVTQMGQEVILRCVPISNHLYFYWYRQILGQKVEFLVSFYNNEISEKSEIFDDQFSVERPDGSNFTLKIRSTKLEDSAMYFCASKSSTTHNEQFFGPGTRLTVL.